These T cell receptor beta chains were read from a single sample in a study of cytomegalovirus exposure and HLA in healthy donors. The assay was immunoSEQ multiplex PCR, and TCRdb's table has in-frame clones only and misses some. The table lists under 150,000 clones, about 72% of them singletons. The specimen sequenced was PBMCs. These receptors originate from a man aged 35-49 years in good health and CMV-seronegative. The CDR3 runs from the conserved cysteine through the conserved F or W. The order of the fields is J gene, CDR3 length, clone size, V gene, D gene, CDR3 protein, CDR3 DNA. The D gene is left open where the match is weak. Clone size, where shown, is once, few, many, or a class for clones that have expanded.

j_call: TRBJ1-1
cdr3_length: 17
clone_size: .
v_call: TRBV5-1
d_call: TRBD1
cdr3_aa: CASSYGTGGGVSTEAFF
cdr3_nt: TGCGCCAGCAGTTACGGGACAGGGGGCGGTGTGAGCACTGAAGCTTTCTTT

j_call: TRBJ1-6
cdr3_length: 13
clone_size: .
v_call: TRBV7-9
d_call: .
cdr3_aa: CASSFDGGSPLHF
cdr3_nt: TGTGCCAGCAGCTTCGATGGAGGGTCACCCCTCCACTTT

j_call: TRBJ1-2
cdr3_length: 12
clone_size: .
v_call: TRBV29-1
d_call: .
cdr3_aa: CSGLSANYGYTF
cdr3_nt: TGCAGCGGCTTATCAGCTAACTATGGCTACACCTTC

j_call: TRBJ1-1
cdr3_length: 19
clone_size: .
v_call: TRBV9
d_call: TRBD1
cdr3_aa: CASSVVGLRTGGLGTEAFF
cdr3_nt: TGTGCCAGCAGCGTAGTAGGGCTGAGAACAGGGGGGTTAGGCACTGAAGCTTTCTTT

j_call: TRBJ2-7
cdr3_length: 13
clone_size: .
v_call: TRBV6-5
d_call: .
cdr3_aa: CASSYSIDYEQYF
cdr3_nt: TGTGCCAGCAGTTACTCGATAGATTACGAGCAGTACTTC

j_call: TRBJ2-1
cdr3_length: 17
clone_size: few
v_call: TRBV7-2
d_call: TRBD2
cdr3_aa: CASSPRTSGGPGNEQFF
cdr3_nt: TGTGCCAGCAGCCCAAGGACTAGCGGGGGGCCGGGGAATGAGCAGTTCTTC

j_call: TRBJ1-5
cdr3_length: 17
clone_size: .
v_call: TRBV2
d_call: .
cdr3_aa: CASSEAINSGRGQPQHF
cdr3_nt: TGTGCCAGCAGTGAAGCGATCAATAGCGGACGAGGTCAGCCCCAGCATTTT

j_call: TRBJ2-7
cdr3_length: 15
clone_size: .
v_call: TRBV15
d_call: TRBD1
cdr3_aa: CATSAPGQGVGEQYF
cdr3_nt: TGTGCCACCAGCGCCCCAGGACAGGGGGTCGGGGAGCAGTACTTC

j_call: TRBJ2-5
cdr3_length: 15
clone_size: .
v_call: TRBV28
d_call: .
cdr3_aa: CASKNRVPGQETQYF
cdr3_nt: TGTGCCAGCAAGAACAGGGTACCAGGTCAAGAGACCCAGTACTTC

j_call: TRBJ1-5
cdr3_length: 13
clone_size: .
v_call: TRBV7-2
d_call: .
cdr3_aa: CASSFRDNQPQHF
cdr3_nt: TGTGCCAGCAGCTTCCGGGACAATCAGCCCCAGCATTTT

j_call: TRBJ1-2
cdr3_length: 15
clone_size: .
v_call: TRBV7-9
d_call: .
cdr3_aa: CASSSQGQDSYGYTF
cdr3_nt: TGTGCCAGCAGCTCCCAGGGCCAGGACAGCTATGGCTACACCTTC

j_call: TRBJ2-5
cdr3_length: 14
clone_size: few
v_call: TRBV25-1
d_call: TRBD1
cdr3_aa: CASSETGVQETQYF
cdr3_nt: TGTGCCAGCAGTGAGACAGGGGTCCAAGAGACCCAGTACTTC

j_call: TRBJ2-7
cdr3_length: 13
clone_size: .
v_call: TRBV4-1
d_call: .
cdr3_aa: CASSLGLSYEQYF
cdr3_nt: TGCGCCAGCAGCCTGGGACTCTCCTACGAGCAGTACTTC

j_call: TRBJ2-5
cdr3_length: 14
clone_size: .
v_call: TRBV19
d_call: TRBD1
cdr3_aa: CASSLGTGVETQYF
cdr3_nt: TGTGCCAGTAGTTTAGGGACAGGGGTAGAGACCCAGTACTTC

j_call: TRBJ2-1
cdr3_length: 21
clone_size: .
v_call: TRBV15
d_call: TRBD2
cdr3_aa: CATSRRPMGLGGNMGYNEQFF
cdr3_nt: TGTGCCACCAGCCGACGGCCCATGGGACTAGGAGGAAACATGGGCTACAATGAGCAGTTCTTC

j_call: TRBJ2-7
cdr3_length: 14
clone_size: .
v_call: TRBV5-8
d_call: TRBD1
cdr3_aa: CASSPGTGPGEQYF
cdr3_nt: TGTGCCAGCAGCCCCGGGACAGGGCCCGGCGAGCAGTACTTC

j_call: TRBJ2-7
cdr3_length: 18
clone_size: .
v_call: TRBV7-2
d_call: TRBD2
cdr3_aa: CASSLAPPAAGESYEQYF
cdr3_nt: TGTGCCAGCAGCTTAGCCCCACCCGCGGCGGGAGAGTCCTACGAGCAGTACTTC

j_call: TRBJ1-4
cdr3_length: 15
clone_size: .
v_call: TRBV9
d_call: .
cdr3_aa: CASSVRGDTNEKLFF
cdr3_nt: TGTGCCAGCAGCGTACGGGGAGATACTAATGAAAAACTGTTTTTT

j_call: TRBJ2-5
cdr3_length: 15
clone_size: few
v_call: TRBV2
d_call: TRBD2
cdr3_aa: CASSPTSGGKKTQYF
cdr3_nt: TGTGCCAGCAGTCCTACTAGCGGGGGGAAGAAGACCCAGTACTTC

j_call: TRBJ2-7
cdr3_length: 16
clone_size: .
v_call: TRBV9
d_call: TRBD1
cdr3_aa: CASSPTPGQTVYEQYF
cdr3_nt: TGTGCCAGCAGCCCCACACCGGGACAGACGGTGTACGAGCAGTACTTC

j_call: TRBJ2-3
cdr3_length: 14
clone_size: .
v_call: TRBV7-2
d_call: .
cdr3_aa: CASSLGLASDTQYF
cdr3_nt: TGTGCCAGCAGCTTAGGATTAGCATCAGATACGCAGTATTTT

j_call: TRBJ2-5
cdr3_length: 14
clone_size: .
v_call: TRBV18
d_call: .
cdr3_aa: CASSPGAGQETQYF
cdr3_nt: TGTGCCAGCTCACCAGGGGCAGGTCAAGAGACCCAGTACTTC

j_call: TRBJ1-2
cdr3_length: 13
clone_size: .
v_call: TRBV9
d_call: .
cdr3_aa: CASSVLENYGYTF
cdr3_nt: TGTGCCAGCAGCGTTTTAGAGAACTATGGCTACACCTTC

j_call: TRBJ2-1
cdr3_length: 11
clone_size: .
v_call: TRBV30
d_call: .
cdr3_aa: CACTRYNEQFF
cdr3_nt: TGTGCCTGCACTAGATACAATGAGCAGTTCTTC

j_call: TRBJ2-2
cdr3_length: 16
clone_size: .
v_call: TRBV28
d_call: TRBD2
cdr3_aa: CASSRSAGAGTGELFF
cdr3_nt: TGTGCCAGCAGCCGAAGCGCGGGAGCGGGCACCGGGGAGCTGTTTTTT